This T cell receptor (beta chain) was captured in a study of cytomegalovirus exposure and HLA in healthy donors. Study at large: The 120 or so validation repertoires, a later analysis reported, used the same platform as the approximately 650 first-cohort repertoires. Study-level results: Usually a TCR sequence was rare, but some public TCRs were found in many donors.

Method: immunoSEQ multiplex PCR; TCRdb's copy keeps in-frame clones and lacks some. Altogether roughly 130,000 clones are present, roughly 89% being singletons, with the ten largest covering around 9%. The CDR3 sequence is 16 residues long. Per germline, CDR1 KGHSH and CDR2 LQKENI. The trim removed 3 bases at V and 3 bases at J, leaving 9 bases unmatched. Details on this clone: Antigen specificity is unknown.

The sample taken for sequencing was PBMCs. The sequence was collected from a woman aged 18 to 35 in good health and CMV-seropositive. This sequence joins TRBV18 and TRBJ2-7; 9 bases are shared with TRBD1. The CDR3 coding sequence is TGTGCCAGCTCACCTTCTAACAGGGGGCGCTTCTACGAGCAGTACTTC. Translating it yields CASSPSNRGRFYEQYF.